This is a list of T cell receptor beta chains from one sample in a study of blood T cell repertoires in COVID-19. Generated by immunoSEQ multiplex PCR, the TCRdb table keeps only in-frame clones and is missing some. Of a few hundred thousand clones listed, about 83% were seen once; the top ten hold about 7%. The sequenced sample consisted of PBMCs or T cells enriched from blood (not recorded which). These receptor sequences come from a woman in her thirties or forties who had recovered from COVID-19. CDR3s include the opening cysteine and the closing phenylalanine or tryptophan. Each record gives: J gene, V gene, D gene, clone size, CDR3 DNA, CDR3 protein. D genes are given only for firm matches. Only part of the rows carry a size: once, few, many, or a class if the clone is expanded.

>TRBJ2-4|TRBV7-9|TRBD2|.
TGTGCCAGCAGCTTATTTGGGGGGGAAAACATTCAGTACTTC
CASSLFGGENIQYF
>TRBJ1-1|TRBV4-3|.|few
TGCGCCAGCAGCCAATTCGAGGGGGTGACTGAAGCTTTCTTT
CASSQFEGVTEAFF
>TRBJ2-3|TRBV11-2|.|.
TGTGCCAGCACCAAGAGGCGGGCGGTACGCACAGATACGCAGTATTTT
CASTKRRAVRTDTQYF
>TRBJ1-6|TRBV28|.|.
TGTGCCAGCAGTTCCGGGAAGACACCCCTCCACTTT
CASSSGKTPLHF
>TRBJ2-3|TRBV11-2|.|.
TGTGCCAGCAGCTTTGGCGGTAGCACAGATACGCAGTATTTT
CASSFGGSTDTQYF
>TRBJ1-5|TRBV6-5|TRBD1|once
TGTGCCAGCAGTTACTCAGGGACAGGGCAGCCCCAGCATTTT
CASSYSGTGQPQHF
>TRBJ2-1|TRBV4-3|TRBD2|few
TGCGCCAGCAGCCATTCACTAGCGGGAGGCGACAATGAGCAGTTCTTC
CASSHSLAGGDNEQFF
>TRBJ2-3|TRBV12-3/TRBV12-4|.|.
TGTGCCAGCAGTTTACGGGGGGATACGCAGTATTTT
CASSLRGDTQYF
>TRBJ2-5|TRBV30|.|.
TGTGCCTGGAGTAAGTTGGGCAGGATGGAGACCCAGTACTTC
CAWSKLGRMETQYF
>TRBJ1-4|TRBV25-1|.|once
TGTGCCAGCAGTGACAGACAGCACAGCCATGAAAAACTGTTTTTT
CASSDRQHSHEKLFF
>TRBJ1-5|TRBV24-1|TRBD1|.
TGTGCCACCAGTGATCCTAGGACAGGGAAGGGTCAGCCCCAGCATTTT
CATSDPRTGKGQPQHF
>TRBJ1-1|TRBV7-9|.|.
TGTGCCAGCAGCTTGGGGGGTTTTGAAGCTTTCTTT
CASSLGGFEAFF
>TRBJ2-2|TRBV18|TRBD2|.
TGTGCCAGCTCACCACGGACTAGCGGTAACACCGGGGAGCTGTTTTTT
CASSPRTSGNTGELFF
>TRBJ1-2|TRBV30|.|.
TGTGCCTGGAGGACAGCGAATGGCTACACCTTC
CAWRTANGYTF
>TRBJ2-3|TRBV4-1|TRBD2|.
TGCGCCAGCAGCGGGACTAGCACGACAGATACGCAGTATTTT
CASSGTSTTDTQYF
>TRBJ1-3|TRBV28|.|.
TGTGCCAGCAGTAAAGAAGAGAACACCATATATTTT
CASSKEENTIYF
>TRBJ1-4|TRBV30|.|.
TGTGCCTGGAGTGTAAAGGGAGAAAATGAAAAACTGTTTTTT
CAWSVKGENEKLFF
>TRBJ2-7|TRBV9|TRBD1|.
TGTGCCAGCAGCGTAGATCCGGGACAGGGGACTCAAGAGCAGTACTTC
CASSVDPGQGTQEQYF
>TRBJ2-2|TRBV11-3|.|.
TGTGCCAGCAGCCGACTAGTCGGTGGCACCGGGGAGCTGTTTTTT
CASSRLVGGTGELFF
>TRBJ2-7|TRBV11-2|TRBD2|.
TGTGCCAGCAGCTTAGACCTAGCGGGGTCACTGGAGTACTTC
CASSLDLAGSLEYF
>TRBJ2-1|TRBV7-9|TRBD2|.
TGTGCCAGCAGCGTAAGCGGGAGGGCCTTTGATGAGCAGTTCTTC
CASSVSGRAFDEQFF
>TRBJ2-5|TRBV24-1|.|.
TGTGCCACCAGGATGGATATAACAAGACGAGGCGGGCCACAAGAGACCCAGTACTTC
CATRMDITRRGGPQETQYF
>TRBJ2-4|TRBV10-3|.|.
TGTGCCATCAGTGAGAACTCGCGTCTAGCCAAAAACATTCAGTACTTC
CAISENSRLAKNIQYF
>TRBJ1-4|TRBV7-2|TRBD1|.
TGTGCCAGCAGCCCTGGGGTGGACAGGGGTAATGAAAAACTGTTTTTT
CASSPGVDRGNEKLFF
>TRBJ1-5|TRBV10-1|.|once
TGCGACCTTCAAGGGGGTTCGGGTCTCAGCAATCAGCCCCAGCATTTT
CDLQGGSGLSNQPQHF
>TRBJ2-3|TRBV25-1|TRBD2|once
TGTGCCAGCAGTGAAGGGACTAGCGGGAGAGCAGATACGCAGTATTTT
CASSEGTSGRADTQYF
>TRBJ2-7|TRBV18|.|.
TGTGCCAGCTCACCGACTAGAGGGAGTGGAGAGCAGTACTTC
CASSPTRGSGEQYF
>TRBJ1-1|TRBV7-9|.|.
TGTGCCAGCAGCGACCACAGATTAAGGAACACTGAAGCTTTCTTT
CASSDHRLRNTEAFF
>TRBJ2-1|TRBV5-1|TRBD1|.
TGCGCCAGCAGCTTGGGGACAGGGGTCAGGGCCTACAATGAGCAGTTCTTC
CASSLGTGVRAYNEQFF
>TRBJ1-2|TRBV28|TRBD1|.
TGTGCCACCAATGTACTCCCGGGACAGGGAAACTATGGCTACACCTTC
CATNVLPGQGNYGYTF
>TRBJ2-7|TRBV28|.|once
TGTGCCAGCAGTTTATTCCGGGGTTACGAGCAGTACTTC
CASSLFRGYEQYF
>TRBJ2-5|TRBV6-5|.|.
TGTGCCAGCAGTTACAGCCGGGAGACCCAGTACTTC
CASSYSRETQYF
>TRBJ2-1|TRBV6-5|TRBD2|.
TGTGCCAGCAGTCCTCCGGGACTAGCGGTCAATGAGCAGTTCTTC
CASSPPGLAVNEQFF
>TRBJ1-2|TRBV5-4|TRBD1|once
TGTGCCAGCAGCCCGGGGACAGGGAACTATGGCTACACCTTC
CASSPGTGNYGYTF
>TRBJ1-2|TRBV4-2|.|.
TGTGCCAGCAGCCAAGTAGCCCTGGTGAGACAGTCTGACGGCTACACCTTC
CASSQVALVRQSDGYTF
>TRBJ2-7|TRBV6-6|TRBD1|.
TGTGCCAGCAGACCCGACCCGCAGGGGGCCTACGAGCAGTACTTC
CASRPDPQGAYEQYF
>TRBJ1-4|TRBV3-1/TRBV3-2|.|once
TGTGCCAGCAGCCAAGGTACCAGGGGTAATGAAAAACTGTTTTTT
CASSQGTRGNEKLFF
>TRBJ1-2|TRBV7-2|.|few
TGTGCCAGCAGCTTAGTTCAGGCGACTAACTATGGCTACACCTTC
CASSLVQATNYGYTF
>TRBJ2-1|TRBV9|.|.
TGTGCCAGCAGCGTAATGGGTGACACCTCCTACAATGAGCAGTTCTTC
CASSVMGDTSYNEQFF
>TRBJ1-5|TRBV24-1|.|once
TGTGCCACCAGTGATGTTAACACAGAAAGGTTCGATCAGCCCCAGCATTTT
CATSDVNTERFDQPQHF
>TRBJ1-1|TRBV9|.|few
TGTGCCAGCAGCGTGACACCGACATACACTGAAGCTTTCTTT
CASSVTPTYTEAFF
>TRBJ2-1|TRBV1|.|.
TGCACCAGCAGCCAAGAAAGTCGGCTAGCGGGAGTTTTTGAGCAGTTCTTC
CTSSQESRLAGVFEQFF
>TRBJ2-6|TRBV30|TRBD1|.
TGTGCCTGGAGTGTACGCATAGGGACAGACTCCTCTGGGGCCAACGTCCTGACTTTC
CAWSVRIGTDSSGANVLTF
>TRBJ2-1|TRBV27|TRBD2|.
TGTGCCAGCAGTTCCAGCGGGAGGCCGTACAATGAGCAGTTCTTC
CASSSSGRPYNEQFF
>TRBJ2-1|TRBV7-2|TRBD2|.
TGTGCCAGCAGCTTAGTGGCTAGCGGAGGTAATGAGCAGTTCTTC
CASSLVASGGNEQFF
>TRBJ1-2|TRBV10-2|TRBD1|.
TGCGCCAGCAGTGACAGGACAGGGTCTAACTATGGCTACACCTTC
CASSDRTGSNYGYTF
>TRBJ1-1|TRBV5-5|.|.
TGTGCCAGCAGCTTGGCTTATGGAAAGGGGCGGACTGAAGCTTTCTTT
CASSLAYGKGRTEAFF
>TRBJ1-2|TRBV7-9|TRBD1|.
TGTGCCAGCAGCCGGACAGGCGAGACCTATGGCTACACCTTC
CASSRTGETYGYTF